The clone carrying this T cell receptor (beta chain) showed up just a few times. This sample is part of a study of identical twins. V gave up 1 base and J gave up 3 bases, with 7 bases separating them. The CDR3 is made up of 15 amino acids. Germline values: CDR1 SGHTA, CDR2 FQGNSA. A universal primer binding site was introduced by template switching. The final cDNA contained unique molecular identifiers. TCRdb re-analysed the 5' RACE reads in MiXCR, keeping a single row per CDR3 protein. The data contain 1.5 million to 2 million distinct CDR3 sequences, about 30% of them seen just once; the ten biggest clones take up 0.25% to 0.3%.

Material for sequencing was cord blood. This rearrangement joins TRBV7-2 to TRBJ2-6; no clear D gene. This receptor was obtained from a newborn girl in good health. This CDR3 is CASSLVQRGANVLTF. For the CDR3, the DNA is TGTGCCAGCAGCTTAGTACAGCGTGGGGCCAACGTCCTGACTTTC.